The clone carrying this T cell receptor (beta chain) turned up a few times. Treatment indicated: oral pan-JAK inhibitor, 5-10 mg twice daily. Lesional scalp punch biopsies and peripheral blood were collected from alopecia areata patients. This specimen belongs to a study of CD8+ T cells in alopecia areata. Study at large: In an open-label trial, patients got 5 to 10 mg tofacitinib twice daily.

V lost 6 bases, J lost 0 bases, and 12 bases lay in between. Germline V lookup: CDR1 SNHLY, CDR2 FYNNEI. This CDR3 contains 15 residues. Following extraction, RNA underwent reverse transcription to cDNA, which served as the sequencing template. Assay used: immunoSEQ multiplex PCR; TCRdb lists only in-frame clones, some missing. The sample includes about 190,000 clones, 45% to 65% seen only once; the top ten take approximately 0.63%. The receptor was derived from a human donor with alopecia areata. Specimen: CD4+ T cells sorted from blood, collected at week 4, from a patient treated with tofacitinib. The gene calls are TRBV2 and TRBJ1-5; D remains unclear. The CDR3 sequence is CASRRQEYSNQPQHF. CDR3 coding DNA: TGTGCCAGCAGACGACAAGAATATAGCAATCAGCCCCAGCATTTT.